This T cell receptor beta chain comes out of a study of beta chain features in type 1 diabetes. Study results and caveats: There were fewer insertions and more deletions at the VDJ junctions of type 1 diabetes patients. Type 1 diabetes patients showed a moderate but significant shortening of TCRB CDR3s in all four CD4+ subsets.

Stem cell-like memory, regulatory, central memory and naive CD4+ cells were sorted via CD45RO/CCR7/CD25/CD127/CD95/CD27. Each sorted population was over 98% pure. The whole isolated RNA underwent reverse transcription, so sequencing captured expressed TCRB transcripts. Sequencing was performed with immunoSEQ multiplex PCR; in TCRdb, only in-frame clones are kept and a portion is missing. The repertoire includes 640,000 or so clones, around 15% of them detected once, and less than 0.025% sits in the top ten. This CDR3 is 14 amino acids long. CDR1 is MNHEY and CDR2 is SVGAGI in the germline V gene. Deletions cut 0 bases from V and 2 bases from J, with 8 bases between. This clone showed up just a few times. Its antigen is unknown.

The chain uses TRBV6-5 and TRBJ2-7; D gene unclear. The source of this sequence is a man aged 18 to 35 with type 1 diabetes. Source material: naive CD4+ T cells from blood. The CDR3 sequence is CASSYSRETYEQYF. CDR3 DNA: TGTGCCAGCAGTTACTCAAGGGAAACCTACGAGCAGTACTTC.